This is a list of T cell receptor beta chains from one sample in a study of blood T cell repertoires in COVID-19. Generated by immunoSEQ multiplex PCR, the TCRdb table keeps only in-frame clones and is missing some. This table holds around 250,000 clones, about 87% found once. Sample: PBMCs or T cells enriched from blood (not recorded which). These receptors were taken from a young woman with acute COVID-19. The CDR3 runs from the conserved cysteine through the conserved F or W. The D gene is left open where the match is weak. For some rows the clone size is stated as once, few or many, or as a class when expanded; others skip it.

TRBV5-1	TRBD2	15	TRBJ2-1	-	TGCGCCAGCAGCTTGGTCCCGGGAGGGCCGAGTGAGCAGTTCTTC	CASSLVPGGPSEQFF
TRBV28	TRBD1	15	TRBJ2-5	-	TGTGCCAGCAGTTCACTTCGACAGGGTGAGGAGACCCAGTACTTC	CASSSLRQGEETQYF
TRBV29-1	-	13	TRBJ2-3	-	TGCAGCGTTTTAGCTTTATTCACAGATACGCAGTATTTT	CSVLALFTDTQYF
TRBV9	TRBD2	15	TRBJ2-7	once	TGTGCCAGCAGCGCGGGACTAGCGGGAGACTACGAGCAGTACTTC	CASSAGLAGDYEQYF
TRBV3-1/TRBV3-2	TRBD2	18	TRBJ2-7	-	TGTGCCAGCAGCCAAGACCTGGCTAGCGGGACTCTTGCCTACGAGCAGTACTTC	CASSQDLASGTLAYEQYF
TRBV28	-	15	TRBJ1-5	-	TGTGCCAGCAGTTTAGGGCGCTATAGCAATCAGCCCCAGCATTTT	CASSLGRYSNQPQHF
TRBV14	TRBD2	17	TRBJ2-3	-	TGTGCCAGCAGCCAAGAGACAAGCGGGAGCGGTTTTGATACGCAGTATTTT	CASSQETSGSGFDTQYF
TRBV4-1	TRBD1	15	TRBJ1-5	-	TGCGCCAGCAGCCAAGACCGACAGGGCGTAAGGCCCCAGCATTTT	CASSQDRQGVRPQHF
TRBV6-5	-	13	TRBJ1-6	-	TGTGCCACTTCACAGGGCTATAATTCACCCCTCCACTTT	CATSQGYNSPLHF
TRBV24-1	TRBD1	19	TRBJ1-2	-	TGTGCCACCAGTGATTTAAAGGCCGGGACAGGGGGATCTAACTATGGCTACACCTTC	CATSDLKAGTGGSNYGYTF
TRBV6-1	TRBD2	16	TRBJ2-7	-	TGTGCCAGCAGTGAACCGACGGGACTAGTTCCCTACGAGCAGTACTTC	CASSEPTGLVPYEQYF
TRBV18	TRBD1	14	TRBJ2-1	-	TGTGCCAGCTCAGGACAGGGGGCGTTCGGGGAGCAGTTCTTC	CASSGQGAFGEQFF
TRBV9	TRBD2	17	TRBJ2-1	-	TGTGCCAGCAGCGAGGGACTAGCGGGCGCTCCTTACAATGAGCAGTTCTTC	CASSEGLAGAPYNEQFF
TRBV27	TRBD2	17	TRBJ2-3	-	TGTGCCAGCAAACCGGGACTAGCGGGAGTAGGCACAGATACGCAGTATTTT	CASKPGLAGVGTDTQYF
TRBV9	TRBD1	14	TRBJ1-5	-	TGTGCCAGCAGCGGGACAGGTAGCAATCAGCCCCAGCATTTT	CASSGTGSNQPQHF
TRBV21-1	-	16	TRBJ2-5	-	TGTGCCAGCAAAAAACCATCCCTAGCGGGAGGAGAGACCCAGTACTTC	CASKKPSLAGGETQYF
TRBV6-5	-	13	TRBJ1-1	-	TGTGCCAGCAGTTATGTCTTGGGGGGTAAAGCTTTCTTT	CASSYVLGGKAFF
TRBV6-5	-	14	TRBJ2-2	-	TGTGCCAGCAGCCTATCGGGACTTCCCGGGGAGCTGTTTTTT	CASSLSGLPGELFF
TRBV27	TRBD2	15	TRBJ2-7	few	TGTGCCAGCAGTTTCATGACTAGCGGGGCGTACGAGCAGTACTTC	CASSFMTSGAYEQYF
TRBV4-1	-	15	TRBJ1-5	-	TGCGCCAGCAGCCAAGTGCCTTTGGGCGGGCAGCCCCAGCATTTT	CASSQVPLGGQPQHF
TRBV6-5	TRBD1	13	TRBJ1-6	-	TGTGCCAGCAGGACAGGGTTAGGTTCACCCCTCCACTTT	CASRTGLGSPLHF
TRBV7-2	-	19	TRBJ2-2	-	TGTGCCAGCAGCTCCTACTTGACAGGGGATAGCGGGAGTGCGGGGGAGCTGTTTTTT	CASSSYLTGDSGSAGELFF
TRBV18	-	13	TRBJ2-7	-	TGTGCCAGCTCACCTACGGGTCCGCTTTCCCTTTACTTC	CASSPTGPLSLYF
TRBV5-1	-	21	TRBJ1-4	few	TGCGCCAGCAGCCCTATCCTCAGACCCCGGGACTCATACGCAACTAATGAAAAACTGTTTTTT	CASSPILRPRDSYATNEKLFF
TRBV4-2	-	15	TRBJ1-2	-	TGTGCCAGCAGCCAAGTTCAGACAGAGAGCTATGGCTACACCTTC	CASSQVQTESYGYTF
TRBV3-1/TRBV3-2	TRBD1	15	TRBJ2-7	-	TGTGCCAGCAGCCACCACGGGACAGGGGGTAGCGAGCAGTACTTC	CASSHHGTGGSEQYF
TRBV2	TRBD2	13	TRBJ2-7	-	TGTGCCAGCATTGGGACTAACACCTACGAGCAGTACTTC	CASIGTNTYEQYF
TRBV7-9	-	14	TRBJ1-1	-	TGTGCCAGCAGCTTTGAACAGGGAAGGACTGAAGCTTTCTTT	CASSFEQGRTEAFF
TRBV27	TRBD2	16	TRBJ2-1	-	TGTGCCAGCAGTCCGCGACTAGCGGGAGGCTTCAATGAGCAGTTCTTC	CASSPRLAGGFNEQFF
TRBV6-5	-	13	TRBJ1-6	-	TGTGCCAGCAGATTTAAGGAGGGTTCACCCCTCCACTTT	CASRFKEGSPLHF
TRBV27	-	14	TRBJ2-3	-	TGTGCCAGCAGAACGGGACACGAGGAGGAGGTGCAGTATTTT	CASRTGHEEEVQYF
TRBV19	TRBD1	15	TRBJ2-1	-	TGTGCCAGTAGTATTCAACAGGGGACGGACAATGAGCAGTTCTTC	CASSIQQGTDNEQFF
TRBV3-1/TRBV3-2	-	13	TRBJ1-2	-	TGTGCCAGCAGCCAGCCAGGACTGTATGGCTACACCTTC	CASSQPGLYGYTF
TRBV29-1	TRBD2	13	TRBJ2-7	few	TGCAGCGTTGAACTAGCGGGTGCCTACGAGCAGTACTTC	CSVELAGAYEQYF
TRBV25-1	-	18	TRBJ1-5	-	TGTGCCAGCAGTGAATTTTATTCCGACACGGCTAGCAATCAGCCCCAGCATTTT	CASSEFYSDTASNQPQHF
TRBV6-1	-	13	TRBJ2-7	-	TGTGCCAGCAGTGAAGGTCCTAGCTACGAGCAGTACTTC	CASSEGPSYEQYF
TRBV6-5	TRBD2	14	TRBJ2-7	-	TGTGCCAGCAGCGAGGCTAGCGGTACCTACGAGCAGTACTTC	CASSEASGTYEQYF
TRBV28	-	13	TRBJ1-2	few	TGTGCCAGCAGTTTCACAAGTAACTATGGCTACACCTTC	CASSFTSNYGYTF
TRBV27	TRBD1	14	TRBJ1-2	-	TGTGCCAGCCTACGGACAGGGGGCTGGGGGGGCTACACCTTC	CASLRTGGWGGYTF
TRBV27	-	12	TRBJ2-5	-	TGTGCCAGCAGTTTTGCGGGGGAGACCCAGTACTTC	CASSFAGETQYF
TRBV28	-	14	TRBJ2-1	-	TGTGCCAGCAGTCCCCGAGACAGGAACGGTGAGCAGTTCTTC	CASSPRDRNGEQFF
TRBV24-1	-	13	TRBJ2-2	-	TGTGCCACCAGTCCCAGGGCGTCCGGGGAGCTGTTTTTT	CATSPRASGELFF
TRBV28	-	15	TRBJ2-7	-	TGTGCCAGCAGTTTAAACGTAGGTTGGCAGGGGGAGCAGTACTTC	CASSLNVGWQGEQYF
TRBV6-5	-	15	TRBJ2-1	once	TGTGCCAGCAGAAACAACAGGGATTATTACAATGAGCAGTTCTTC	CASRNNRDYYNEQFF
TRBV7-6	TRBD2	15	TRBJ2-2	-	TGTGCCAGCAGTCGACTAGCGGGGGACACCGGGGAGCTGTTTTTT	CASSRLAGDTGELFF
TRBV5-1	-	16	TRBJ2-3	-	TGCGCCAGCAGCTCCGGGGGGCTAGCGGCTACAGATACGCAGTATTTT	CASSSGGLAATDTQYF
TRBV13	TRBD2	15	TRBJ2-1	-	TGTGCCAGCAGCTCTAGGGCGGGAGAGTACAATGAGCAGTTCTTC	CASSSRAGEYNEQFF
TRBV28	-	13	TRBJ2-7	-	TGTGCCAGCACCCCCGGAGGGTCCTACGAGCAGTACTTC	CASTPGGSYEQYF
TRBV24-1	-	12	TRBJ2-2	-	TGTGCCACCAGTGAACTTACCGGGGAGCTGTTTTTT	CATSELTGELFF
TRBV10-3	TRBD1	12	TRBJ2-7	-	TGTGCCAGCTCCGGGACAGGGCTCGAGCAGTACTTC	CASSGTGLEQYF
TRBV6-1	TRBD2	18	TRBJ2-1	-	TGTGCCAGCAGTGACGGTCCCGGGACTAGCGGGAGTGTCGGTGAGCAGTTCTTC	CASSDGPGTSGSVGEQFF
TRBV7-9	-	13	TRBJ2-1	-	TGTGCCAGCAGCTTAGCGGGGAGGCAGGAGCAGTTCTTC	CASSLAGRQEQFF